Listed here are 28 T cell receptor beta chains from one sample, sequenced in a study of response to subunit inactivated influenza vaccine. MiXCR, run by TCRdb on the RT-PCR reads, gives a single entry per CDR3 protein. The profile shows around 570,000 distinct CDR3 sequences, 6% to 9% of them singletons. The material sequenced was PBMCs from blood, taken roughly 24 months after vaccination. These TCRs come from a man between 50 and 75 years old who received an inactivated influenza vaccine.

This clonotype was recorded only once. The chain is built from TRBV27 and TRBJ2-1; a weak D match, TRBD1 (6 bases). This CDR3 is built from 15 residues. Germline values: CDR1 MNHEY, CDR2 SMNVEV (reference sequence). V was clipped by 4 bases and J by 5 bases, with 15 bases between them. The CDR3 loop is CASSSWGQRDNEQFF. In nucleotides, the CDR3 is TGTGCCAGCAGTTCTTGGGGGCAGCGTGACAATGAGCAGTTCTTC.

The sample holds many counts of this clonotype. J is TRBJ1-5 and V is TRBV6-1; D remains unclear. V was clipped by 7 bases and J by 0 bases, with 10 bases between them. In germline, CDR1 is MNHNS, CDR2 SASEGT. This CDR3 has 14 amino acids. The CDR3 DNA follows: TGTGCCAGCAAGAAATTGGATAGCAATCAGCCCCAGCATTTT. Translation: CASKKLDSNQPQHF.

The chain recombines TRBV29-1 with TRBJ2-5, with D possibly called TRBD1 or TRBD2 (6 bases each). The CDR3 totals 13 residues. Trimming pared 1 base from V and 2 bases from J, leaving 8 bases between. Germline V gene data show CDR1 as SQVTM and CDR2 as ANQGSEA. The CDR3 region has the DNA TGCAGCGTTGAAGGAGGGGGGCAAGAGACCCAGTACTTC. Its protein product is CSVEGGGQETQYF.

This clonotype was detected ten times or more. The chain has TRBV29-1 and TRBJ2-3, with TRBD2 matching over 14 bases. Germline V gene data show CDR1 as SQVTM and CDR2 as ANQGSEA. The CDR3 runs 14 residues. The V and J ends lost 6 bases and 4 bases, in that order; junction bases with no gene match: 3. CDR3 sequence: CSVTSGRAADTQYF. CDR3 DNA: TGCAGCGTGACTAGCGGGAGGGCCGCAGATACGCAGTATTTT.

A few counts support this clonotype. The chain links TRBV20-1 to TRBJ1-1; possible D gene TRBD1, 6 bases. The CDR3 is 16 amino acids. V dropped 1 base and J dropped 2 bases, with 17 bases sitting between them. CDR1 is DFQATT and CDR2 is SNEGSKA in the germline V gene (reference sequence). The CDR3 DNA follows: TGCAGTGCTAGAGGTCCCGGGGGGGCGTCCAACACTGAAGCTTTCTTT. This translates into CSARGPGGASNTEAFF.

This clonotype was observed at least ten times. This chain links TRBV5-1 with TRBJ1-1; D possibly corresponds to TRBD1 (5 bases). Germline V gene lookup returns CDR1 SGHRS and CDR2 YFSETQ. V was clipped by 2 bases and J by 0 bases, with 17 bases between them. The CDR3 is 17 amino acids. The CDR3 loop reads CASSFVSGSDMNTEAFF. CDR3 coding DNA: TGCGCCAGCAGCTTCGTATCAGGGTCAGACATGAACACTGAAGCTTTCTTT.

This clonotype appeared a few times. The chain carries TRBV10-3 and TRBJ2-7, with D uncertain. The germline gives CDR1 ENHRY, CDR2 SYGVKD. The CDR3 loop spans 13 amino acids. V was pared by 6 bases and J by 3 bases, with 12 bases between. The CDR3 spells CAISQDSGYEQYF. For the CDR3, the DNA is TGTGCCATCAGCCAAGACTCGGGCTACGAGCAGTACTTC.

This clonotype was observed at least ten times. Here the CDR3 reads CASSSAGTLNTEAFF. The CDR3 bases are TGTGCCAGCAGTTCGGCCGGGACATTGAACACTGAAGCTTTCTTT. V gene TRBV27 combines with J gene TRBJ1-1, with D maybe TRBD1 (6 bases). CDR3 length: 15 residues. V shed 4 bases and J shed 0 bases, with 12 bases lying between them. Per germline, CDR1 MNHEY and CDR2 SMNVEV (reference sequence).

This clonotype was detected many times. This sequence joins TRBV5-1 and TRBJ2-3; D is uncertain. The CDR3 contains 12 residues. Trimming left V 0 bases short and J 7 bases short, with 6 bases between. Germline loops: CDR1 SGHRS, CDR2 YFSETQ. CDR3: CASSLGEYTQYF. In DNA form, the CDR3 reads TGCGCCAGCAGCTTGGGGGAATATACGCAGTATTTT.

The chain combines TRBV7-9 with TRBJ1-5; TRBD1 matches 9 bases. The CDR3 is made up of 14 amino acids. V lost 5 bases, J lost 7 bases, and 6 bases stayed unmatched. Germline CDR1 SEHNR, CDR2 FQNEAQ (reference sequence). The CDR3 here is CASSARTGDQPQHF. DNA for the CDR3: TGTGCCAGCAGCGCCCGGACAGGGGACCAGCCCCAGCATTTT.

This clonotype was found a few times. The chain is built from TRBV20-1 and TRBJ2-7; 8 bases agree with TRBD2. Unmatched junction bases numbered 9, after V lost 2 bases and J lost 0 bases. Germline CDR1 reads DFQATT; CDR2 reads SNEGSKA (reference sequence). There are 16 residues in the CDR3. CDR3 coding DNA: TGCAGTGCTAGACCGATTAGCGGGGTCGTCTCCTACGAGCAGTACTTC. Translation gives CSARPISGVVSYEQYF.

The chain uses TRBV12-3 or TRBV12-4 and TRBJ1-1; 7 bases fit TRBD1. Germline trimming cut 7 bases from V and 3 bases from J; bases unmatched to any gene: 23. The CDR3 runs to 19 residues. The CDR3 sequence: CASTPPRGQRSYWDTEAFF. DNA of the CDR3: TGTGCCAGCACCCCCCCGAGGGGGCAAAGGTCTTATTGGGACACTGAAGCTTTCTTT.

This clonotype has a handful of counts. This chain connects TRBV12-3 or TRBV12-4 to TRBJ2-1; 8 bases match TRBD1. The CDR3 sequence is 15 residues long. Germline trimming cut 6 bases from V and 2 bases from J; bases unmatched to any gene: 6. For the CDR3, the DNA is TGTGCCAGCAGGCCGCGGGACAGGACCTACAATGAGCAGTTCTTC. Its protein is CASRPRDRTYNEQFF.

This clonotype was seen more than once but under ten times. The genes are TRBV12-3 or TRBV12-4 and TRBJ2-5; 7 nucleotides line up with TRBD1. The CDR3 length is 13 residues. V lost 6 bases to trimming and J lost 4 bases; unmatched junction nucleotides: 5. The DNA for the CDR3 is TGTGCCAGCAGCAAACGACAGGGAGAGACCCAGTACTTC. It codes for CASSKRQGETQYF.

The chain is built from TRBV4-1 and TRBJ2-2; D uncertain. The CDR3 contains 16 residues. Germline V gene sequence: CDR1 MGHRA, CDR2 YSYEKL. V was pared by 1 base and J by 4 bases, with 13 bases between. CDR3 coding DNA: TGCGCCAGCAGCCAAGGATTGCCCCTCTCCACCGGGGAGCTGTTTTTT. Translation gives CASSQGLPLSTGELFF.

This clonotype came up many times. The chain recombines TRBV12-3 or TRBV12-4 with TRBJ2-3; D unresolved. This CDR3 comprises 12 residues. V gave up 6 bases and J gave up 3 bases, with 7 bases separating them. The CDR3 region has the DNA TGTGCCAGCAGCCGACCGACAGATACGCAGTATTTT. The encoded protein is CASSRPTDTQYF.

Only a few counts were recorded for this clonotype. V and J are TRBV7-2 and TRBJ2-5, with D possibly being TRBD2 (6 bases). Germline CDR1 reads SGHTA; CDR2 reads FQGNSA. This CDR3 has 15 residues. The germline V and J ends were trimmed by 5 bases and 2 bases, with 15 bases remaining between them. The CDR3 bases are TGTGCCAGCAGCCCCCGGAGGGCCGTTCAAGAGACCCAGTACTTC. The encoded protein is CASSPRRAVQETQYF.

The chain couples TRBV10-2 to TRBJ2-1; D not certain. This CDR3 region has 14 residues. Germline V lookup: CDR1 WSHSY, CDR2 SAAADI. The V gene lost 3 bases and the J gene lost 0 bases, with 6 bases spanning the gap. CDR3 amino acids: CASSDQLSYNEQFF. As DNA, the CDR3 is TGCGCCAGCAGTGATCAGCTCTCCTACAATGAGCAGTTCTTC.

The chain couples TRBV29-1 to TRBJ2-1; 8 bases are shared with TRBD1. Germline V gene lookup returns CDR1 SQVTM and CDR2 ANQGSEA. V dropped 5 bases and J dropped 7; count of bases not matched to a gene: 10. This CDR3 is 14 amino acids long. The CDR3 region is CSVRVGTGLNEQFF. The CDR3 region has the DNA TGCAGCGTTAGGGTGGGGACAGGCCTTAATGAGCAGTTCTTC.

This clonotype was recorded a few times. The chain is built from TRBV4-3 and TRBJ2-3; 7 bases line up with TRBD1. CDR1 is LGHNA, CDR2 YSLEER, per germline. V lost 1 base and J lost 0; bases outside the gene matches: 13. The CDR3 spans 19 residues. The CDR3 DNA reads as TGCGCCAGCAGCCAAGCCAGGGGGTTTTCCAGGTCTAGCACAGATACGCAGTATTTT. Its protein is CASSQARGFSRSSTDTQYF.

This clonotype was counted ten times or more. The V gene is TRBV12-3 or TRBV12-4, the J gene TRBJ2-5, with D possibly TRBD1 on 6 matching bases. CDR3 size: 15 residues. Trimming removed 7 bases from V and 2 bases from J, with 17 bases in between. The CDR3 DNA follows: TGTGCCAGCACCTCATTAGGGACACGTCAAGAGACCCAGTACTTC. Translation gives CASTSLGTRQETQYF.

The chain employs TRBV18 and TRBJ1-5, with D possibly being TRBD1 (6 bases). Germline V lookup: CDR1 KGHSH, CDR2 LQKENI. Deletions cut 3 bases from V and 0 bases from J, with 15 bases between. The CDR3 spans 17 residues. Here the CDR3 DNA reads TGTGCCAGCTCACCCATTGGGGGGGCTTATAGCAATCAGCCCCAGCATTTT. It codes for CASSPIGGAYSNQPQHF.

This chain joins TRBV20-1 and TRBJ2-7; a possible D gene is TRBD2 (5 bases). The CDR3 totals 16 residues. Trimming removed 0 bases at V and 0 bases at J, with 15 bases between. CDR1 and CDR2 (germline): DFQATT, SNEGSKA (reference sequence). The CDR3 coding sequence is TGCAGTGCTAGAGATCCCCTTAGCGCCAGCTCCTACGAGCAGTACTTC. This sequence encodes CSARDPLSASSYEQYF.

This clonotype came up a few times. The chain links TRBV3-1 to TRBJ2-1, with TRBD2 identical over 7 bases. Germline V gives CDR1 LGHDT, CDR2 YNNKEL (reference sequence). CDR3 size: 14 residues. V was clipped by 3 bases and J by 9 bases; unmatched bases: 8. CDR3 coding DNA: TGTGCCAGCAGCCAGGAAACTAGCGTCGGTGAGCAGTTCTTC. Encoded protein: CASSQETSVGEQFF.

The CDR3 region has the DNA TGTGCCAGCTCACCACTCAACTCCTACAATGAGCAGTTCTTC. Encoded protein: CASSPLNSYNEQFF. The chain is built from TRBV18 and TRBJ2-1, with D hard to call. Trimming pared 1 base from V and 0 bases from J, leaving 4 bases between. Germline V gene sequence: CDR1 KGHSH, CDR2 LQKENI. The CDR3 is made up of 14 amino acids. Complete variable domain (other parts from reference TRBV18 and TRBJ2-1): NAGVMQNPRHLVRRRGQEARLRCSPMKGHSHVYWYRQLPEEGLKFMVYLQKENIIDESGMPKERFSAEFPKEGPSILRIQQVVRGDSAAYFCASSPLNSYNEQFFGPGTRLTVL.

The gene calls are TRBV20-1 and TRBJ2-3, with a weak D call TRBD2 (6 bases). Trimming removed 7 bases at V and 0 bases at J, with 14 bases between. The CDR3 covers 14 residues. Per the germline V gene, CDR1 is DFQATT and CDR2 is SNEGSKA (reference sequence). DNA for the CDR3: TGCAGTGTTCACGGGAGCAGCAGCACAGATACGCAGTATTTT. Translation: CSVHGSSSTDTQYF.

This clonotype was observed a few times. This chain connects TRBV3-1 to TRBJ2-3; 12 bases are shared with TRBD2. Germline CDR1 and CDR2: LGHDT and YNNKEL (reference sequence). The CDR3 contains 18 residues. The V segment lost 4 bases and the J segment 2 bases; nucleotides outside the gene matches: 10. The CDR3 bases are TGTGCCAGCAGCCCCCAAGGACTAGCGGGGCTGACCACAGATACGCAGTATTTT. This translates into CASSPQGLAGLTTDTQYF.

This chain uses TRBV7-2 with TRBJ2-7, with a possible D match to TRBD2 (6 bases). Germline CDR1 SGHTA, CDR2 FQGNSA. Trimming took 6 bases from V and 3 from J, leaving 15 bases between them. The CDR3 length is 14 residues. As DNA, the CDR3 is TGTGCCAGCAGTATTACTACGGGAGTCTACGAGCAGTACTTC. Residues: CASSITTGVYEQYF.